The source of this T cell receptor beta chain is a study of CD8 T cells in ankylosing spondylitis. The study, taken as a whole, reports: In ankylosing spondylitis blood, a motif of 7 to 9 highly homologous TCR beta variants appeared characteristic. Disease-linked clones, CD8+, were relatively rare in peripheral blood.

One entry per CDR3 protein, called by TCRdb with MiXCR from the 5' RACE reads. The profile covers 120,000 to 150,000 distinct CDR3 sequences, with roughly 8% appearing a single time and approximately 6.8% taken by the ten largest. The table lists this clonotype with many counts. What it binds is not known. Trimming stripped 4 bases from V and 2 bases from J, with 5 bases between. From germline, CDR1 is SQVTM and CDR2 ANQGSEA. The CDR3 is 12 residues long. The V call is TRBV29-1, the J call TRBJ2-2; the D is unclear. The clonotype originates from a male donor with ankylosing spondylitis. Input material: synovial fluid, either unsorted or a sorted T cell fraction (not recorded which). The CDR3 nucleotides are TGCAGCGTTGGGAAAAACACCGGGGAGCTGTTTTTT. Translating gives CSVGKNTGELFF.